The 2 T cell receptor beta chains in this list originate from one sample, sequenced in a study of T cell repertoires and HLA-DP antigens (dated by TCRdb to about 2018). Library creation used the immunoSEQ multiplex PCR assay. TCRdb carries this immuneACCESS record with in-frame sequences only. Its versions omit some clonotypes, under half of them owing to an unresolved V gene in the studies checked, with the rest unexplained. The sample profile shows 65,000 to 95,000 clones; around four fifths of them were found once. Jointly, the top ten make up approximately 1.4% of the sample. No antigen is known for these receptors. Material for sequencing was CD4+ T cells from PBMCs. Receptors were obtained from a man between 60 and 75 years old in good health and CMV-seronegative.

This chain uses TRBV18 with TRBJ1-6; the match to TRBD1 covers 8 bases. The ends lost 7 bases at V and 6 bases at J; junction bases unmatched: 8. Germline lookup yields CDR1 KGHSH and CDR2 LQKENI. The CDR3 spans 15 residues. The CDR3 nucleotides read TGTGCCAGCTTGGGGACAGGAGGATCTAATTCACCCCTCCACTTT. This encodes CASLGTGGSNSPLHF.

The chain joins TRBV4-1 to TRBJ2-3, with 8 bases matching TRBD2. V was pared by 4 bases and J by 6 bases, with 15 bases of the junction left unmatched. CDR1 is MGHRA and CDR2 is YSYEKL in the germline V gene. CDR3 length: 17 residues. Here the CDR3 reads CASSRDFGRGGSDTQYF. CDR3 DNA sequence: TGCGCCAGCAGCCGAGACTTTGGACGGGGGGGCTCGGATACGCAGTATTTT.